This T cell receptor (beta chain) is from a study of shared clonotypes between healthy human individuals. A note on this clone: Its antigen is unidentified.

TCRdb keeps only in-frame clones here, not all; method: immunoSEQ multiplex PCR. The sample holds 2.3 million or so clones, about 92% seen once. J was trimmed by 1 base and V by 10 bases; bases with no gene match: 10. This CDR3 is 14 amino acids long. Germline V lookup: CDR1 MNHEY, CDR2 SVGAGI. General observations from the study: Non-shared clonotypes had lower generation probabilities than clonotypes shared by all four sorted-subset donors. Across subsets, estimated richness was generally greater for naive than for memory populations.

What was sequenced was naive CD4+ T cells from PBMCs. The subset denotes: CD45RA+ positively selected. This clonotype originated in a man between 18 and 29 years old in good health. Some clones in this sample may be carry-over from other donors' samples. The gene calls are TRBV6-5 and TRBJ2-7; TRBD2 agrees at 7 bases. The CDR3 region is CATLSGKGSYEQYF. The CDR3 region has the DNA TGTGCCACCCTGAGCGGGAAAGGTTCCTACGAGCAGTACTTC.